This T cell receptor beta chain was found in a study of blood T cells in healthy people across ages. General study results and limits: Diversity was higher, and naive CD4+ cells more numerous, in long-lived donors than in aged donors. PBMCs that were unsorted prevented a conclusive naive versus antigen-experienced comparison.

Comments on this clonotype: Antigen unknown.

A second PCR of 7 to 11 cycles used a sample-barcoded 5' primer and a J-beta primer mix. Every cDNA was tagged by a template-switch adaptor with 12 random nucleotides. TCRdb reprocessed the 5' RACE reads with MiXCR, giving one entry per CDR3 protein. This table has 850,000 to 1,000,000 distinct CDR3 sequences, about 44% appearing once. Those donating, healthy Caucasian individuals from Russia, were aged roughly 6 to 90. The TCR sequence derives from a man aged 25 to 40 in good health. Input material: blood.

The DNA for the CDR3 is TGCGCCAGCAGCTGGACTAGCGGGGAGGACACAGATACGCAGTATTTT. It is translated as CASSWTSGEDTDTQYF. The genes are TRBV5-1 and TRBJ2-3, with TRBD2 matching 12 bases. V lost 3 bases, J lost 2 bases, and 4 bases stayed unmatched. Germline assignment: CDR1 SGHRS and CDR2 YFSETQ. This CDR3 is 16 amino acids long.